This T cell receptor (beta chain) was captured in a study of blood T cell repertoires in COVID-19 (dated by TCRdb to about 2020). About the full investigation: Collaborator samples came from the United States, Italy and Spain and covered acute and convalescent phases of COVID-19. The samples were drawn from the first 160 participants of the ongoing ImmuneRACE study and from 1,254 subjects provided by 6 global collaborators. The dataset comprised deeply sampled blood TCRbeta repertoires from subjects exposed to, actively infected with, or recovered from COVID-19. The repertoires were released in a freely available public database intended as a resource for research on the immune response to SARS-CoV-2. The material from the prospective study consisted of cDNA or gDNA derived from T cells, B-cell-depleted T cells, or PBMCs. Nearly every sample came with metadata listing a de-identified subject ID, COVID-19 status, age in years and sex. Where available, HLA class I and class II types were taken from metadata supplied by the sample provider and were not determined by assay-based typing.

V gives up 10 bases and J gives up 3 bases, and the segment between their germline ends measures 18 bases. The CDR3 holds 14 amino acids from the cysteine to the phenylalanine. Only CDR3 DNA is held: 42 bases, read in frame from base 1. The germline V gene provides CDR1 MNHEY and CDR2 SVGAGI. On this clone itself: What antigen it recognizes has not been identified. Per-nucleotide qualities are absent, and no much larger clonotype sits a single base away.

Points the paper makes about the study in general: The amount of clinical and demographic metadata varied by source and participant and was provided uncurated.

TCRbeta CDR3 regions were amplified from genomic DNA using the immunoSEQ Assay, a bias-controlled multiplex PCR. The authors' analysis ran thus. Within the assay, amplification of reference gene primers was used to estimate how many nucleated cells each sample contained. To quantify the absolute abundance of each unique TCRbeta CDR3 rearrangement, sequence reads were collapsed and filtered. For each sample, productive Simpson clonality was calculated by taking the square root of Simpson's diversity index across productive rearrangements. TCRdb holds this immuneACCESS table with in-frame rearrangements only. Some clones are missing; in checked studies, unresolved V genes explain under half, and the rest has no known cause. That table gives V, J and clone size, and the DNA gave D and trimming. Across this sample there are under 350,000 clones, with roughly 91% seen only once. The top ten clones comprise about 4.2% of the sample.

Collaborating institutions collected whole blood in K2EDTA tubes following their own protocols. For TCRbeta analysis, collaborators shipped samples as frozen whole blood, isolated PBMCs, or DNA extracted from either of those sample types. This sequence was found in a man in his forties with acute or convalescent COVID-19. Here the chain combines TRBV6-5 and TRBJ1-2; a tentative D call is TRBD1 (5 bases match). Sequenced sample: peripheral blood. The sequenced DNA is TGTGCCATTCGGAGGGGTCTCCCTGACTATGGCTACACCTTC. It encodes CAIRRGLPDYGYTF.